One T cell receptor beta chain is described in this entry. Cohorts were determined from participant-reported clinical history. Either two negative PCRs, clearance, or symptom resolution qualified Cohort 3 donors as recovered. The data originate from a study of blood T cell repertoires in COVID-19. Study-level information: There were acute and convalescent COVID-19 samples, and they came from the United States, Italy and Spain.

Some clones are missing from TCRdb's copy, which holds only in-frame ones; the method was immunoSEQ multiplex PCR. This table holds about 330,000 clones, around 90% found once. The CDR3 spans 13 residues. Per germline, CDR1 MNHEY and CDR2 SVGAGI. The V segment lost 6 bases and the J segment 8 bases; nucleotides outside the gene matches: 4. This receptor was identified in a woman younger than 45 who had recovered from COVID-19. The chain recombines TRBV6-5 with TRBJ1-4, with 9 nucleotides matching TRBD1. Material: PBMCs or T cells enriched from blood (not recorded which). The CDR3 here is CASSLGQGEKLFF. The CDR3 DNA reads TGTGCCAGCAGCCTAGGACAGGGGGAAAAACTGTTTTTT.